One sample yielded the 27 T cell receptor beta chains listed below, sequenced in a study of blood T cell repertoires in COVID-19 (dated by TCRdb to about 2020). The receptor library was made with the immunoSEQ multiplex PCR assay. Sourced from immuneACCESS, this table was stored by TCRdb with only in-frame sequences that have V and J called. A share of the clones is absent; for the studies checked, an unresolved V gene accounts for under half, and the remainder has no known explanation. This sample gives 55,000 to 70,000 clones in total; roughly 86% of them show up just once. Jointly, the top ten make up roughly 6.7% of the sample. Sequenced material: peripheral blood. The origin of the receptors is a man between 60 and 75 years old with active or convalescent COVID-19.

The chain combines TRBV5-1 with TRBJ1-2, with TRBD1 matching 7 bases. After removal of 0 bases from V and 6 bases from J, the junction contained 8 bases not matched to a gene. This CDR3 spans 15 amino acids. CDR1 is SGHRS and CDR2 is YFSETQ in the germline V gene. The CDR3 is CASSLDYEGGNGYTF. For the CDR3, the DNA is TGCGCCAGCAGCTTGGATTATGAAGGGGGCAATGGCTACACCTTC. Based on the CDR3 plus reference TRBV5-1 and TRBJ1-2, the full variable domain is KAGVTQTPRYLIKTRGQQVTLSCSPISGHRSVSWYQQTPGQGLQFLFEYFSETQRNKGNFPGRFSGRQFSNSRSEMNVSTLELGDSALYLCASSLDYEGGNGYTFGSGTRLTVV.

The chain joins TRBV25-1 to TRBJ1-2; the match to TRBD1 covers 8 bases. J lost 8 bases, V lost 3 bases, and 11 bases had no gene match. Germline V gives CDR1 MGHDK, CDR2 SYGVNS. There are 15 residues in the CDR3. The CDR3 protein is CASSESQGAYSGYTF. The CDR3 nucleotides read TGTGCCAGCAGTGAGTCCCAGGGGGCTTATAGCGGCTACACCTTC.

The chain is built from TRBV7-8 and TRBJ1-5; tentatively, D is TRBD1 (6 bases). Germline CDR1 SGHVS, CDR2 FQNEAQ. The V and J ends lost 1 base and 0 bases respectively, with 10 bases between them. The CDR3 runs 16 residues. The CDR3, as DNA: TGTGCCAGCAGCTTAGTCAACAGGGATAGCAATCAGCCCCAGCATTTT. This translates into CASSLVNRDSNQPQHF.

The CDR3 region is CAISQGMNTEAFF. CDR3 nucleotide sequence: TGTGCCATCAGTCAGGGGATGAACACTGAAGCTTTCTTT. V is TRBV10-3 and J is TRBJ1-1; weak D call: TRBD1 (6 bases). This CDR3 contains 13 residues. The germline gives CDR1 ENHRY, CDR2 SYGVKD. Trimming cost V 5 bases and J 0 bases, with 7 bases left between them.

This chain uses TRBV10-3 with TRBJ2-7; 8 bases are a match to TRBD1. This CDR3 region has 14 residues. The germline V gene has CDR1 ENHRY and CDR2 SYGVKD. V trimming: 6 bases; J trimming: 0 bases; junction bases outside the gene matches: 4. In DNA, the CDR3 is TGTGCCATCAGCCGGGACAGGAGCTCCTACGAGCAGTACTTC. It encodes CAISRDRSSYEQYF.

This clone was seen only a few times. The chain uses TRBV12-5 and TRBJ1-6, with a weak D call TRBD1 (5 bases). This CDR3 is 15 amino acids long. Trimming stripped 1 base from V and 9 bases from J, with 13 bases between. The germline V gene has CDR1 LGHNT and CDR2 FRNRAP. CDR3 sequence: CASGLAGPGGSPLHF. The DNA of the CDR3 is TGTGCTAGTGGTTTGGCGGGACCGGGGGGTTCACCCCTCCACTTT.

The rearrangement joins TRBV5-4 to TRBJ2-1, with 8 bases lining up with TRBD2. Trimming took 4 bases from V and 10 from J; bases not matched to a gene: 10. The CDR3 has 14 residues. In germline, CDR1 is SGHNT, CDR2 YYREEE (reference sequence). The CDR3 region has the DNA TGTGCCAGCAGCCTGAGCGGGAGAATAGGGGAGCAGTTCTTC. Residues: CASSLSGRIGEQFF.

This clone was seen only once. The V and J genes are TRBV3-1 (or the pseudogene TRBV3-2) and TRBJ1-2; TRBD1 agrees at 9 bases. The CDR3 contains 13 residues. The junction had 5 bases not matched to a gene; V was cut back by 4 bases and J by 8 bases. CDR1 LGHDT and CDR2 YNNKEL come from the germline V gene (reference sequence). This CDR3 is CASSRGTGQGYTF. CDR3 DNA sequence: TGTGCCAGCAGCCGAGGGACAGGGCAAGGCTACACCTTC.

This clone was detected a few times. At one end, the junction sequence differs from germline, possibly due to a read error. J is TRBJ1-1 and V is TRBV5-6; 7 bases are a match to TRBD1. The length of the CDR3 is 16 residues. Germline assignment: CDR1 SGHDT and CDR2 YYEEEE. CDR3 region: CASRLGQILMNTEAFF. Here the CDR3 DNA reads TGTGCCAGCCGCTTGGGACAGATATTGATGAACACTGAAGCTTTCTTT.

This clone was detected only once. V gene TRBV7-6 combines with J gene TRBJ1-2; D is undetermined. Per the germline V gene, CDR1 is SGHVS and CDR2 is FNYEAQ. V was pared by 0 bases and J by 8 bases, with 22 bases between. This CDR3 contains 17 residues. CDR3 sequence: CASSLARYNSGFRGYTF. The DNA of the CDR3 is TGTGCCAGCAGCTTAGCGCGTTACAACTCCGGATTCAGGGGCTACACCTTC.

The chain joins TRBV27 to TRBJ2-5; 10 nucleotides match TRBD1. The CDR3 loop spans 15 amino acids. With 5 bases clipped from V and 4 bases from J, the junction kept 7 bases outside the gene matches. From germline, CDR1 is MNHEY and CDR2 SMNVEV (reference sequence). The CDR3 coding sequence is TGTGCCAGCAGTATGTACCGGGACAGGGGAGAGACCCAGTACTTC. As protein: CASSMYRDRGETQYF.

The chain combines TRBV11-2 with TRBJ2-7; 7 bases align to TRBD2. This CDR3 spans 14 amino acids. V lost 1 base to trimming and J lost 5 bases; unmatched junction nucleotides: 5. Germline CDR1 reads SGHAT; CDR2 reads FQNNGV. CDR3 region: CASSLVGGFDEQYF. The CDR3 DNA reads TGTGCCAGCAGCTTAGTGGGGGGGTTCGACGAGCAGTACTTC.

The rearrangement uses TRBV6-1 and TRBJ2-7, with D tentatively TRBD1 (6 bases). Germline V gene data show CDR1 as MNHNS and CDR2 as SASEGT. This CDR3 is built from 15 residues. V lost 0 bases to trimming and J lost 5 bases, with 14 bases between them. The CDR3 loop reads CASSEASGALDEQYF. For the CDR3, the DNA is TGTGCCAGCAGTGAAGCATCAGGGGCTTTGGACGAGCAGTACTTC.

This clone has just a few counts. The genes are TRBV5-4 and TRBJ2-7, with TRBD1 identical over 9 bases. Per germline, CDR1 SGHNT and CDR2 YYREEE (reference sequence). CDR3 length equals 14 residues. With 0 bases clipped from V and 6 bases from J, the junction kept 4 bases outside the gene matches. CDR3 in DNA: TGTGCCAGCAGCTTGGAACAGGGGGCCTCCGAGCAGTACTTC. Protein sequence: CASSLEQGASEQYF.

The V gene is TRBV5-8, the J gene TRBJ1-5; 9 nucleotides align to TRBD1. The V and J ends lost 3 bases and 8 bases, in that order; junction bases with no gene match: 9. CDR1 and CDR2 from the germline V gene are SGHTS and YDEGEE. The CDR3 covers 15 residues. In DNA, the CDR3 is TGTGCCAGCAGCTCGAGAAGGACAGGGGTAGAGCCCCAGCATTTT. As protein: CASSSRRTGVEPQHF.

The genes are TRBV5-6 and TRBJ2-5; TRBD2 might be the D (5 bases). Germline V gives CDR1 SGHDT, CDR2 YYEEEE. V dropped 0 bases and J dropped 4 bases, with 13 bases sitting between them. The CDR3 covers 15 residues. This CDR3 reads CASSLVSAGSETQYF. CDR3 DNA sequence: TGTGCCAGCAGCTTGGTGTCGGCGGGTTCAGAGACCCAGTACTTC. The full variable domain, rest sourced from reference TRBV5-6 and TRBJ2-5, is DAGVTQSPTHLIKTRGQQVTLRCSPKSGHDTVSWYQQALGQGPQFIFQYYEEEERQRGNFPDRFSGHQFPNYSSELNVNALLLGDSALYLCASSLVSAGSETQYFGPGTRLLVL.

This chain joins TRBV4-3 and TRBJ2-7, with D possibly TRBD2 on 5 matching bases. V lost 1 base to trimming and J lost 3 bases, with 10 bases between them. This CDR3 region has 14 residues. CDR1 LGHNA and CDR2 YSLEER come from the germline V gene. CDR3 sequence: CASSQGSGGYEQYF. The CDR3 nucleotides read TGCGCCAGCAGCCAAGGGTCTGGAGGCTACGAGCAGTACTTC.

V usage is TRBV2 and J usage is TRBJ1-5; a possible D gene is TRBD1 (5 bases). Germline V lookup: CDR1 SNHLY, CDR2 FYNNEI. The length of the CDR3 is 13 residues. The V end lost 6 bases, the J end lost 7 bases, and 13 bases lay between the germline ends. This CDR3 reads CASREQGRQPQHF. The CDR3 coding sequence is TGTGCCAGCAGGGAGCAGGGTCGGCAGCCCCAGCATTTT.

The chain recombines TRBV6-5 with TRBJ1-2; 8 nucleotides align to TRBD1. The CDR3 has 11 amino acids. Germline V gene lookup returns CDR1 MNHEY and CDR2 SVGAGI. Germline trimming cut 10 bases from V and 4 bases from J; bases unmatched to any gene: 2. The CDR3 region has the DNA TGTGCCATCGGGACAGGCTATGGCTACACCTTC. This gives the protein CAIGTGYGYTF.

The chain combines TRBV28 with TRBJ2-2; 8 bases line up with TRBD1. V trimming: 6 bases; J trimming: 7 bases; junction bases outside the gene matches: 7. Germline V gene sequence: CDR1 MDHEN, CDR2 SYDVKM. This CDR3 is 14 amino acids long. For the CDR3, the DNA is TGTGCCAGCAGCCCAGGGGGCCGGGGCGGGGAGCTGTTTTTT. This codes for CASSPGGRGGELFF.

The genes are TRBV19 and TRBJ2-1, with 7 bases that match TRBD2. This CDR3 spans 16 amino acids. Losses at the gene ends were 7 bases for V and 10 bases for J; bases not matched to a gene: 19. The germline gives CDR1 LNHDA, CDR2 SQIVND (reference sequence). CDR3 DNA sequence: TGTGCCAGTACCCCCCTCCGGGGAGGGACGGAAAGGGAGCAGTTCTTC. Translating gives CASTPLRGGTEREQFF.

The chain carries TRBV6-4 and TRBJ1-1; D might be TRBD1 (5 bases). The CDR3 has 13 amino acids. V shed 6 bases and J shed 1 base, with 9 bases lying between them. Germline V gives CDR1 MRHNA, CDR2 SNTAGT. The CDR3 DNA follows: TGTGCCAGCAGAGCCGACAGGAACACTGAAGCTTTCTTT. The encoded protein is CASRADRNTEAFF.

The chain employs TRBV4-3 and TRBJ2-7, with TRBD1 matching 7 bases. CDR1 LGHNA and CDR2 YSLEER come from the germline V gene. The junction had 4 bases not matched to a gene; V was cut back by 2 bases and J by 3 bases. This CDR3 is 14 amino acids long. This CDR3 is CASSQLTGNYEQYF. CDR3 nucleotide sequence: TGCGCCAGCAGCCAACTGACAGGGAACTACGAGCAGTACTTC.

The chain combines TRBV19 with TRBJ2-1, with 7 bases that match TRBD2. With 6 bases clipped from V and 0 bases from J, the junction kept 8 bases outside the gene matches. Germline CDR1 LNHDA, CDR2 SQIVND (reference sequence). CDR3 length: 16 residues. CDR3 loop: CASRVTGGISYNEQFF. The CDR3 region has the DNA TGTGCCAGTAGAGTAACGGGAGGAATCTCCTACAATGAGCAGTTCTTC.

The chain recombines TRBV6-6 with TRBJ1-2; TRBD1 matches 9 bases. In germline, CDR1 is MNHNY, CDR2 SVGAGI (reference sequence). The CDR3 runs to 14 residues. The junction had 7 bases not matched to a gene; V was cut back by 6 bases and J by 5 bases. In DNA form, the CDR3 reads TGTGCCAGCAGCATTAAGGGACAGGGATATGGCTACACCTTC. Translated: CASSIKGQGYGYTF.

This chain uses TRBV3-1 (or the pseudogene TRBV3-2) with TRBJ1-5, with D perhaps matching TRBD1 (5 bases). The CDR3 is 14 residues long. The V end lost 4 bases, the J end lost 6 bases, and 13 bases lay between the germline ends. Germline assignment: CDR1 LGHDT and CDR2 YNNKEL (reference sequence). For the CDR3, the DNA is TGTGCCAGCAGCCCGACAGTCACAGGTCAGCCCCAGCATTTT. Translation gives CASSPTVTGQPQHF.

This clone appeared a single time. The rearrangement uses TRBV6-5 and TRBJ1-6; D is undetermined. The germline gives CDR1 MNHEY, CDR2 SVGAGI. This CDR3 comprises 14 residues. Between the trimmed V and J ends, which lost 3 bases and 7 bases, there was a span of 10 bases. CDR3: CASSYTGNNSPLHF. In DNA, the CDR3 is TGTGCCAGCAGTTATACGGGAAACAATTCACCCCTCCACTTT.